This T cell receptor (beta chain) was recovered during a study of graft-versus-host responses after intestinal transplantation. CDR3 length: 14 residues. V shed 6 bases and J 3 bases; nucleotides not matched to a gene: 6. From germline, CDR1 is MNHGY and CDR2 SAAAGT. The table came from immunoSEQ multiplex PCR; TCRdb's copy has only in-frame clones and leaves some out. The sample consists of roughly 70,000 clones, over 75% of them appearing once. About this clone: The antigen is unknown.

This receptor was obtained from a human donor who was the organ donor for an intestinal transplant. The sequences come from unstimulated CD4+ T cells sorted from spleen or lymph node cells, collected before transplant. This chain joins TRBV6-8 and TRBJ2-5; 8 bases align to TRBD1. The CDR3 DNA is TGTGCCAGCAGGACGGACAGGGCTAAAGAGACCCAGTACTTC. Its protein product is CASRTDRAKETQYF.